One sample yielded the 5 T cell receptor beta chains listed below, sequenced in a study of OX40 agonist ivuxolimab in advanced cancers. Using immunoSEQ multiplex PCR, the repertoire was profiled, and TCRdb retains in-frame clones only, with some absent. The sample records approximately 60,000 clones, roughly 80% being singletons. Specimen: CD4+ or CD8+ T cells sorted from blood, collected in a trial of the OX40 agonist ivuxolimab. These receptors originate from an adult with an advanced solid tumor such as melanoma, head and neck, liver or kidney cancer.

The V gene is TRBV4-2, the J gene TRBJ1-1; D is unclear. CDR3 length equals 15 residues. Germline values: CDR1 LGHNA, CDR2 YNFKEQ. V was clipped by 0 bases and J by 0 bases, with 8 bases between them. Written as DNA, the CDR3 is TGTGCCAGCAGCCAAGATTGGCCGATGAACACTGAAGCTTTCTTT. It translates to CASSQDWPMNTEAFF.

The chain carries TRBV18 and TRBJ1-6; TRBD1 matches 9 bases. V dropped 3 bases and J dropped 5; count of bases not matched to a gene: 11. In germline, CDR1 is KGHSH, CDR2 LQKENI. The CDR3 covers 18 residues. CDR3 in amino acids: CASSPTQAGTGHNSPLHF. DNA of the CDR3: TGTGCCAGCTCACCTACCCAGGCCGGGACAGGGCATAATTCACCCCTCCACTTT.

The chain employs TRBV27 and TRBJ1-1, with 8 nucleotides matching TRBD1. V lost 5 bases and J lost 1; bases outside the gene matches: 6. CDR3 length: 15 amino acids. CDR1 is MNHEY and CDR2 is SMNVEV in the germline V gene (reference sequence). CDR3 in amino acids: CASSIHGQGNTEAFF. CDR3 DNA: TGTGCCAGCAGTATCCACGGACAGGGGAACACTGAAGCTTTCTTT.

The chain combines TRBV7-2 with TRBJ1-1, with TRBD1 as a possible D gene (5 bases). The CDR3 consists of 13 residues. CDR1 SGHTA and CDR2 FQGNSA come from the germline V gene. V lost 2 bases and J 6 bases, leaving 10 bases between the germline ends. In DNA form, the CDR3 reads TGTGCCAGCAGCTTACAACCCAGGGCTGAAGCTTTCTTT. The encoded protein is CASSLQPRAEAFF.

This clone showed up just once. J is TRBJ1-5 and V is TRBV18; D not certain. The ends were cut back, 1 base at V and 4 bases at J, with 8 bases in the middle. CDR1 KGHSH and CDR2 LQKENI come from the germline V gene. The CDR3 is made up of 14 amino acids. The CDR3 nucleotides are TGTGCCAGCTCACCACAGTCCCAGAATCAGCCCCAGCATTTT. Amino acids: CASSPQSQNQPQHF. Filled out from reference TRBV18 and TRBJ1-5, the complete variable domain reads NAGVMQNPRHLVRRRGQEARLRCSPMKGHSHVYWYRQLPEEGLKFMVYLQKENIIDESGMPKERFSAEFPKEGPSILRIQQVVRGDSAAYFCASSPQSQNQPQHFGDGTRLSIL.